The entry below gives a single TCR beta chain sequence along with its context. The sample belongs to a study of tissue T cells after allogeneic stem cell transplantation. Sequenced by immunoSEQ multiplex PCR; TCRdb stores in-frame clones only, minus some. The table lists 5,000 to 7,000 clones, 60% to 65% of them singletons. GI sites, liver, skin and spleen were taken after median 9.75 post-mortem hours. The V end was cut by 1 base, the J end by 0 bases, with 15 bases between. Per the germline V gene, CDR1 is SGHTA and CDR2 is FQGNSA. The CDR3 sequence is 17 residues long. This clonotype was sampled from a woman aged 18-55 years with breast cancer. This sequence joins TRBV7-2 and TRBJ1-2; maybe TRBD1 (5 bases). The sample consisted of duodenum tissue, taken at autopsy. CDR3 DNA: TGTGCCAGCAGCTTAGGGGTAGGCCGAGGGGCTAACTATGGCTACACCTTC. Protein product: CASSLGVGRGANYGYTF.